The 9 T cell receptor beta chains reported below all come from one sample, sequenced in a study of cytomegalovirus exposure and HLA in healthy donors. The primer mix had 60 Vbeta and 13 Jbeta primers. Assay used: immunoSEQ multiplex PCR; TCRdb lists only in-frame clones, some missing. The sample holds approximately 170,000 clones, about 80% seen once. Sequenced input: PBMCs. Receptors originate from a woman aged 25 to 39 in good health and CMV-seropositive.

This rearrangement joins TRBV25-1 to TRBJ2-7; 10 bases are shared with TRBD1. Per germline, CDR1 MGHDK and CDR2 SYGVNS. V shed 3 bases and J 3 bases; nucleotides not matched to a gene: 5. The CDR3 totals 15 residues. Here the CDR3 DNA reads TGTGCCAGCAGTGATCCTCGGACAGGGGGCTACGAGCAGTACTTC. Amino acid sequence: CASSDPRTGGYEQYF.

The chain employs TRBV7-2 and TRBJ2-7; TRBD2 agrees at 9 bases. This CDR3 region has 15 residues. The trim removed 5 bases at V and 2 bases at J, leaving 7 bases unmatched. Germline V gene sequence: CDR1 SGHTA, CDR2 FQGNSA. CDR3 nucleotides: TGTGCCAGCAGCCCCGGACTAGCGTTACCCTACGAGCAGTACTTC. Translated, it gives CASSPGLALPYEQYF.

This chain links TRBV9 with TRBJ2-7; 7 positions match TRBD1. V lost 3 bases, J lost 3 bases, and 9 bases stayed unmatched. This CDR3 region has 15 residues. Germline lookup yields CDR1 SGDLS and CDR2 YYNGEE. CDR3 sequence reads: CASSAAAGGVYEQYF. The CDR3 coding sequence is TGTGCCAGCAGCGCAGCAGCAGGGGGTGTCTACGAGCAGTACTTC.

DNA of the CDR3: TGTGCCAGCAGCAGACTAGCGGGAGGCATTGAGCAGTTCTTC. Its protein is CASSRLAGGIEQFF. This chain connects TRBV7-9 to TRBJ2-1, with TRBD2 identical over 13 bases. The CDR3 sequence is 14 residues long. CDR1 and CDR2 from the germline V gene are SEHNR and FQNEAQ (reference sequence). Unmatched junction bases numbered 4, after V lost 5 bases and J lost 9 bases.

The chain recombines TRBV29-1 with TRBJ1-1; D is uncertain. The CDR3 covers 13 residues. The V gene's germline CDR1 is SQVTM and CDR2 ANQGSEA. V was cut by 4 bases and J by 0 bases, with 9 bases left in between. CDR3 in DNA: TGCAGCGTTGCCGGGATTATGAACACTGAAGCTTTCTTT. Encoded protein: CSVAGIMNTEAFF.

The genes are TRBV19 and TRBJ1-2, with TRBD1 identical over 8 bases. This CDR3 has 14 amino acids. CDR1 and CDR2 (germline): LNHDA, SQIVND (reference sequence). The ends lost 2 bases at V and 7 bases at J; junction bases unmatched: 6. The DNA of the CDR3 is TGTGCCAGTAGTATAAGGGCGGACAGGGCTGGCTACACCTTC. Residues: CASSIRADRAGYTF.

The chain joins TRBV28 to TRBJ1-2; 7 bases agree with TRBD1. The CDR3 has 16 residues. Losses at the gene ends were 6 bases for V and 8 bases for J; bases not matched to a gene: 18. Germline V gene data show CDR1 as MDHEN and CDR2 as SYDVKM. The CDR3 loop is CASSGLRQGLDNGYTF. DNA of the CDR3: TGTGCCAGCAGCGGATTAAGACAGGGCTTAGACAACGGCTACACCTTC.

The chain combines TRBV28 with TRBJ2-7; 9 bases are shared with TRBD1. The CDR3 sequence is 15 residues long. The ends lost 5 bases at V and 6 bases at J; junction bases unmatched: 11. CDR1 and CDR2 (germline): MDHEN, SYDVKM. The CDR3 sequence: CASSAGQGSPIEQYF. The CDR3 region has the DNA TGTGCCAGCAGTGCGGGACAGGGTTCCCCCATCGAGCAGTACTTC.

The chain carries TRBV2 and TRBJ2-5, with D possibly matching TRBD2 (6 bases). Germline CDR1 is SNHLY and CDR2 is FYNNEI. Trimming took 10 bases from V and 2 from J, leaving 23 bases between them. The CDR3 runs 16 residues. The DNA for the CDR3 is TGTGCCACCATAGAAGTCCGGGACTGGACACAAGAGACCCAGTACTTC. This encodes CATIEVRDWTQETQYF. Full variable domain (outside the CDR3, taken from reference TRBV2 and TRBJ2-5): EPEVTQTPSHQVTQMGQEVILRCVPISNHLYFYWYRQILGQKVEFLVSFYNNEISEKSEIFDDQFSVERPDGSNFTLKIRSTKLEDSAMYFCATIEVRDWTQETQYFGPGTRLLVL.